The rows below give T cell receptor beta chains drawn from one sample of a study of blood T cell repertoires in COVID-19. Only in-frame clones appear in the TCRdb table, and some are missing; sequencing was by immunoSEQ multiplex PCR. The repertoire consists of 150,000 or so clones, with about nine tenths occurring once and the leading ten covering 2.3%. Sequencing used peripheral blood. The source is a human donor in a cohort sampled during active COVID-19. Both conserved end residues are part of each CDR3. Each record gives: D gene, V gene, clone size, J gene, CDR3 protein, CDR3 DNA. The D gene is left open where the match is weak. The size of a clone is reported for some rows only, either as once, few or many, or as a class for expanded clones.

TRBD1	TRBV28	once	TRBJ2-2	CASSLRTGNTGELFF	TGTGCCAGCAGTTTGCGGACAGGGAACACCGGGGAGCTGTTTTTT
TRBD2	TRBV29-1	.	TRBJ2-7	CSAVTSGRAGEQYF	TGCAGCGCTGTGACTAGCGGGAGGGCAGGCGAGCAGTACTTC
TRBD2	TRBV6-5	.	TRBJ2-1	CASRSGRAYNEQFF	TGTGCCAGCCGGAGCGGGAGAGCCTACAATGAGCAGTTCTTC
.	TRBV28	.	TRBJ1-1	CASSPTGGLSTEAFF	TGTGCCAGCAGTCCCACGGGGGGGCTGAGCACTGAAGCTTTCTTT
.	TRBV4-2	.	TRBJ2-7	CASSLGGGYEQYF	TGTGCCAGCAGCCTAGGGGGGGGATACGAGCAGTACTTC
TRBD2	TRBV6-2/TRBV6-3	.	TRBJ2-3	CASSLLAGGDTQYF	TGTGCCAGCAGTCTATTAGCGGGAGGGGATACGCAGTATTTT
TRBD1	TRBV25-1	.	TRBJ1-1	CACTTGRDTEAFF	TGTGCCTGTACGACAGGGCGGGACACTGAAGCTTTCTTT
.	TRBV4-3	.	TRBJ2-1	CASSQDDGSYNEQFF	TGCGCCAGCAGCCAAGATGACGGGAGCTACAATGAGCAGTTCTTC
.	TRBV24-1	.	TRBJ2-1	CATSDWQGNEQFF	TGTGCCACCAGTGATTGGCAGGGCAATGAGCAGTTCTTC
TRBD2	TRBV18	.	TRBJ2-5	CASSPGLAGETQYF	TGTGCCAGCTCACCGGGACTAGCCGGGGAGACCCAGTACTTC